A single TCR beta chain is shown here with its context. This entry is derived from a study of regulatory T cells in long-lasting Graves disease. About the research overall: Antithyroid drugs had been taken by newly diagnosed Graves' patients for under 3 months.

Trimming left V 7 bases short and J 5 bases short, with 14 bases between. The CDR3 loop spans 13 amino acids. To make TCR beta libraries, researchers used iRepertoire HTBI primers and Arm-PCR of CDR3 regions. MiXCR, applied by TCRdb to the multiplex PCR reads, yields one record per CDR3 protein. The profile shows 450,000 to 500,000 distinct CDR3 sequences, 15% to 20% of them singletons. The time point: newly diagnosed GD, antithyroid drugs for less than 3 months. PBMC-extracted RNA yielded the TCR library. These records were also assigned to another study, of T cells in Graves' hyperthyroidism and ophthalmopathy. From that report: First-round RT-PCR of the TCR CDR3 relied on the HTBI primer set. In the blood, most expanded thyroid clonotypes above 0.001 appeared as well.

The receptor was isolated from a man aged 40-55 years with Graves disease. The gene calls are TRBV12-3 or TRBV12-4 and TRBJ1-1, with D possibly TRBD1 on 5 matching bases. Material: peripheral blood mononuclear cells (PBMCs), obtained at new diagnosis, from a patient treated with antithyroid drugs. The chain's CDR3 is CASKTVDRTEAFF. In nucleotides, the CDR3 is TGTGCCAGCAAGACAGTAGATCGGACTGAAGCTTTCTTT.